The 9 T cell receptor beta chains below all came from one sample that was sequenced in a study of blood T cell repertoires in COVID-19. The repertoire was sequenced with immunoSEQ multiplex PCR; TCRdb's copy has only in-frame clones and lacks some. The profile shows hundreds of thousands of clones, 85% of them singletons. The sequencing input was peripheral blood. Receptor source: a man aged 45-65 years with COVID-19, enrolled during active disease.

This clone was seen only once. This chain links TRBV19 with TRBJ2-3; TRBD2 might be the D (5 bases). V lost 6 bases to trimming and J lost 6 bases, with 13 bases between them. The CDR3 covers 13 residues. Germline CDR1 reads LNHDA; CDR2 reads SQIVND (reference sequence). This chain's CDR3 is CASSTSRRDTQYF. CDR3 sequence (DNA): TGTGCCAGTAGCACCAGCCGGAGGGATACGCAGTATTTT.

The chain recombines TRBV30 with TRBJ1-4, with D possibly matching TRBD1 (6 bases). Germline V gene lookup returns CDR1 GTSNPN and CDR2 SVGIG (reference sequence). This CDR3 spans 16 amino acids. Trimming cost V 0 bases and J 7 bases, with 18 bases left between them. Here the CDR3 DNA reads TGTGCCTGGAGTGTTTTCTTGGGGGGGCGAGGTGAAAAACTGTTTTTT. The encoded protein is CAWSVFLGGRGEKLFF.

The CDR3 region has the DNA TGTGCCAGTTTAGCGGGGGGGTACACCGGGGAGCTGTTTTTT. Its protein product is CASLAGGYTGELFF. The chain couples TRBV19 to TRBJ2-2; 11 nucleotides agree with TRBD2. The germline V gene has CDR1 LNHDA and CDR2 SQIVND (reference sequence). V trimming: 8 bases; J trimming: 3 bases; junction bases outside the gene matches: 2. This CDR3 is 14 amino acids long.

V gene TRBV7-9 combines with J gene TRBJ1-5, with a tentative D call TRBD1 (5 bases). Germline CDR1 reads SEHNR; CDR2 reads FQNEAQ (reference sequence). The CDR3 runs 14 residues. Trimming took off 5 bases at V and 4 bases at J, with 12 bases between the two ends. The CDR3 reads CASSRGTDNQPQHF. The DNA of the CDR3 is TGTGCCAGCAGCCGCGGGACCGATAATCAGCCCCAGCATTTT.

The J gene is TRBJ2-5, the V gene TRBV14; tentatively, D is TRBD2 (6 bases). V lost 2 bases to trimming and J lost 4 bases, with 11 bases between them. CDR1 and CDR2 (germline): SGHDN, FVKESK. The CDR3 loop spans 14 amino acids. CDR3 coding DNA: TGTGCCAGCAGCCAACGGACTACCGGAGAGACCCAGTACTTC. It codes for CASSQRTTGETQYF.

The rearrangement joins TRBV2 to TRBJ2-2; D is ambiguous. Trimming left V 0 bases short and J 2 bases short, with 4 bases between. The length of the CDR3 is 14 residues. Germline V gives CDR1 SNHLY, CDR2 FYNNEI. In DNA form, the CDR3 reads TGTGCCAGCAGTGAAGCGCGTAACACCGGGGAGCTGTTTTTT. This sequence encodes CASSEARNTGELFF.

This chain joins TRBV18 and TRBJ2-2; no reliable D call. The ends were cut back, 0 bases at V and 8 bases at J, with 10 bases in the middle. The CDR3 loop spans 14 amino acids. Germline V gene lookup returns CDR1 KGHSH and CDR2 LQKENI. The CDR3 is CASSPPNYLGELFF. The CDR3 DNA sequence: TGTGCCAGCTCACCACCGAACTACCTGGGGGAGCTGTTTTTT.

This rearrangement joins TRBV6-6 to TRBJ2-3, with TRBD1 as a possible D gene (5 bases). Germline loops: CDR1 MNHNY, CDR2 SVGAGI (reference sequence). The length of the CDR3 is 15 residues. V shed 4 bases and J shed 4 bases, with 15 bases lying between them. The CDR3, as DNA: TGTGCCAGCAGTTCGGACACTCCCCACGCAGATACGCAGTATTTT. This encodes CASSSDTPHADTQYF.

V gene TRBV5-4 combines with J gene TRBJ1-2; 8 nucleotides agree with TRBD1. V gave up 4 bases and J gave up 8 bases; unmatched junction bases: 7. The CDR3 runs to 13 residues. Germline CDR1 is SGHNT and CDR2 is YYREEE (reference sequence). The CDR3 sequence is CASSRTGTKGYTF. The CDR3 DNA sequence: TGTGCCAGCAGCAGGACAGGGACAAAAGGCTACACCTTC.